Listed here are 28 T cell receptor beta chains from one sample, sequenced in a study of T cell repertoires in cytomegalovirus infection. These receptors have no known antigen. TCRdb called the reads again in MiXCR, with one record for every CDR3 protein. The sample lists approximately 910,000 distinct CDR3 sequences; 30% to 40% were seen once. Source: cultured CD8+ T cells from PBMCs, taken from culture after CMV antigen stimulation. These receptors were obtained from a human donor in good health (CMV status not recorded). Some clones in this sample may be carry-over from other donors' samples.

The rearrangement joins TRBV7-6 to TRBJ1-1; D gene ambiguous. CDR3 length equals 14 residues. Trimming pared 5 bases from V and 3 bases from J, leaving 13 bases between. Germline V gene lookup returns CDR1 SGHVS and CDR2 FNYEAQ. The CDR3 sequence: CASSPSQRDTEAFF. CDR3 coding DNA: TGTGCCAGCAGCCCTTCTCAGAGGGACACTGAAGCTTTCTTT.

This chain uses TRBV13 with TRBJ1-5, with D uncertain. With 5 bases removed from V and 11 bases from J, the gap between germline ends came to 13 bases. The CDR3 is 12 residues long. CDR1 is PRHDT, CDR2 FYEKMQ, per germline (reference sequence). CDR3 nucleotide sequence: TGTGCCAGCAGCATTTCGGGATCAACCCAGCATTTT. This sequence encodes CASSISGSTQHF.

The rearrangement uses TRBV15 and TRBJ2-7; D gene ambiguous. CDR3 size: 13 residues. CDR1 and CDR2 from the germline V gene are LNHNV and YYDKDF (reference sequence). V was clipped by 5 bases and J by 7 bases, with 15 bases between them. The CDR3 loop reads CATSFLLGREQYV. DNA for the CDR3: TGTGCCACCAGCTTTCTCCTCGGTAGAGAGCAGTACGTC.

This clonotype was recorded at least ten times. The chain links TRBV27 to TRBJ2-7; D possibly matches TRBD1 or TRBD2 (5 bases each). This CDR3 spans 14 amino acids. Germline V gives CDR1 MNHEY, CDR2 SMNVEV (reference sequence). Trimming cost V 7 bases and J 2 bases, with 15 bases left between them. The CDR3 DNA reads as TGTGCCAGCAACCCCGGGACGGCGCCCTACGAGCAGTACTTC. Protein product: CASNPGTAPYEQYF.

A few counts support this clonotype. The chain employs TRBV27 and TRBJ2-5; D perhaps matches TRBD1 (5 bases). This CDR3 is 14 amino acids long. Trimming took 4 bases from V and 2 from J, leaving 11 bases between them. Per the germline V gene, CDR1 is MNHEY and CDR2 is SMNVEV (reference sequence). The CDR3 coding sequence is TGTGCCAGCAGTTCCGCAGGGATACAAGAGACCCAGTACTTC. It translates to CASSSAGIQETQYF.

V and J are TRBV24-1 and TRBJ1-6; tentative D call: TRBD1 (6 bases). CDR3 length: 15 amino acids. CDR1 is KGHDR and CDR2 is SFDVKD in the germline V gene. Trimming took off 2 bases at V and 7 bases at J, with 11 bases between the two ends. For the CDR3, the DNA is TGTGCCACCAGTGATTCCCGGGGGCGGAATTCACCCCTCCACTTT. It specifies CATSDSRGRNSPLHF.

This clonotype was seen a few times. The chain joins TRBV6-2 or TRBV6-3 to TRBJ2-5; 8 nucleotides agree with TRBD2. V shed 0 bases and J 2 bases; nucleotides not matched to a gene: 8. Per the germline V gene, CDR1 is MNHEY and CDR2 is SVGEGT. This CDR3 spans 17 amino acids. DNA of the CDR3: TGTGCCAGCAGTTACTCGATCGGGGGGGAAAGACAAGAGACCCAGTACTTC. It is translated as CASSYSIGGERQETQYF.

This sequence joins TRBV6-2 or TRBV6-3 and TRBJ2-3; tentative D call: TRBD1 (6 bases). Trimming shortened V by 2 bases and J by 0 bases, and 18 bases separated the two germline ends. Germline assignment: CDR1 MNHEY and CDR2 SVGEGT. There are 18 residues in the CDR3. This chain's CDR3 is CASSYGNRVGSSTDTQYF. The CDR3, as DNA: TGTGCCAGCAGTTACGGTAACAGGGTTGGTTCTAGCACAGATACGCAGTATTTT.

Regarding this clonotype: Sequence at one end of the junction differs from germline and may be a read error. The genes are TRBV7-7 and TRBJ2-1; 7 bases align to TRBD1. Germline CDR1 and CDR2: SSHAT and FNYEAQ (reference sequence). The CDR3 length is 16 residues. The CDR3 protein is CASSRDSRSSYNEQFF. The CDR3 DNA reads as TGTGCTAGCAGCCGGGACAGCCGGAGCTCCTACAATGAGCAGTTCTTC.

The V call is TRBV12-3 or TRBV12-4, the J call TRBJ1-1; D call uncertain. The CDR3 is 13 residues long. V lost 4 bases and J lost 8, with 14 bases in between. CDR3 in DNA: TGTGCCAGCAGTTCCCTCCCCAGGCTAGAAGCTTTCTTT. Its protein is CASSSLPRLEAFF.

This clonotype was counted ten times or more. V gene TRBV7-9 combines with J gene TRBJ2-1; 11 nucleotides line up with TRBD1. The trim removed 6 bases at V and 7 bases at J, leaving 5 bases unmatched. The CDR3 has 14 amino acids. Per the germline V gene, CDR1 is SEHNR and CDR2 is FQNEAQ (reference sequence). The CDR3 DNA is TGTGCCAGCAGACGAGGACAGGGGGCTAATGAGCAGTTCTTC. Translating it yields CASRRGQGANEQFF.

This clonotype was found many times. The J gene is TRBJ2-7, the V gene TRBV7-2; D unclear. V lost 0 bases, J lost 0 bases, and 12 bases lay in between. CDR1 is SGHTA, CDR2 FQGNSA, per germline. The CDR3 has 16 residues. The CDR3 is CASSLAWGRPSYEQYF. CDR3 in DNA: TGTGCCAGCAGCTTAGCCTGGGGAAGGCCCTCCTACGAGCAGTACTTC.

This rearrangement joins TRBV11-2 to TRBJ2-5; D may correspond to TRBD1 or TRBD2 (5 bases each). Per germline, CDR1 SGHAT and CDR2 FQNNGV. The CDR3 loop spans 13 amino acids. Deletions cut 3 bases from V and 10 bases from J, with 15 bases between. The CDR3 coding sequence is TGTGCCAGCAGCTTTGGGACCCTAGGGATCCAGTACTTC. It specifies CASSFGTLGIQYF.

This clonotype was counted between two and nine times. The chain couples TRBV27 to TRBJ1-1; TRBD1 matches 8 bases. This CDR3 has 17 amino acids. Unmatched junction bases numbered 11, after V lost 2 bases and J lost 3 bases. The germline CDR1 and CDR2 sequences are MNHEY and SMNVEV (reference sequence). The CDR3 spells CASSLLPGTGLYTEAFF. Written as DNA, the CDR3 is TGTGCCAGCAGTTTACTTCCCGGGACAGGATTATACACTGAAGCTTTCTTT.

This clonotype appeared once. The chain joins TRBV6-6 to TRBJ2-3; D is ambiguous. This CDR3 spans 14 amino acids. CDR1 is MNHNY, CDR2 SVGAGI, per germline (reference sequence). Deletions cut 2 bases from V and 1 base from J, with 7 bases between. CDR3: CASSYQYRTDTQYF. In DNA form, the CDR3 reads TGTGCCAGCAGTTACCAATACCGCACAGATACGCAGTATTTT.

The chain uses TRBV5-6 and TRBJ2-7; maybe TRBD2 (5 bases). The CDR3 spans 16 residues. CDR1 and CDR2 (germline): SGHDT, YYEEEE. V shed 3 bases and J shed 7 bases, with 23 bases lying between them. CDR3 sequence: CASSSGSPPLPFEQYV. CDR3 nucleotide sequence: TGTGCCAGCAGCTCGGGGAGCCCTCCACTCCCCTTTGAGCAGTACGTC.

The V and J genes are TRBV6-5 and TRBJ2-7; 9 nucleotides align to TRBD1. V shed 5 bases and J 5 bases; nucleotides not matched to a gene: 7. The germline CDR1 and CDR2 sequences are MNHEY and SVGAGI. CDR3 length: 14 residues. The CDR3 sequence: CASSLGTGWHEQYF. DNA for the CDR3: TGTGCCAGCAGTCTTGGGACAGGGTGGCACGAGCAGTACTTC.

The sample holds a few counts of this clonotype. The rearrangement uses TRBV5-5 and TRBJ2-7; TRBD1 matches 10 bases. CDR1 and CDR2 (germline): SGHKS, YYEKEE (reference sequence). CDR3 length equals 14 residues. With V trimmed by 4 bases and J by 5 bases, 6 bases remained unmatched. Written as DNA, the CDR3 is TGTGCCAGCAGCATAGGACAGGGGGTTAACGAGCAGTACTTC. Its protein product is CASSIGQGVNEQYF. The full variable domain, in which reference TRBV5-5 and TRBJ2-7 provide the parts outside the CDR3, is DAGVTQSPTHLIKTRGQQVTLRCSPISGHKSVSWYQQVLGQGPQFIFQYYEKEERGRGNFPDRFSARQFPNYSSELNVNALLLGDSALYLCASSIGQGVNEQYFGPGTRLTVT.

Notes on this clonotype: A much larger clone is a single base away; this may be a read error. The chain uses TRBV7-6 and TRBJ2-7; D unclear. This CDR3 has 13 amino acids. V dropped 1 base and J dropped 8 bases, with 12 bases sitting between them. Per the germline V gene, CDR1 is SGHVS and CDR2 is FNYEAQ. CDR3 bases: TGTGCCAGCAGCTTAGGACGGTGGCATCAGCAGTACTTC. It translates to CASSLGRWHQQYF.

This sequence joins TRBV7-8 and TRBJ2-2; D could derive from TRBD1 or TRBD2 (5 bases each). V lost 3 bases to trimming and J lost 7 bases, with 9 bases between them. The CDR3 totals 13 residues. The V gene's germline CDR1 is SGHVS and CDR2 FQNEAQ. The CDR3 loop reads CASSFRGDGELFF. CDR3 bases: TGTGCCAGCAGCTTTCGAGGGGACGGGGAGCTGTTTTTT.

The CDR3 loop is CASTPEGSGVYNEQFF. CDR3 coding DNA: TGCGCCAGCACCCCTGAGGGTAGCGGGGTGTACAATGAGCAGTTCTTC. The rearrangement joins TRBV4-1 to TRBJ2-1; TRBD2 matches at 8 bases. Germline CDR1 MGHRA, CDR2 YSYEKL. The V gene end was trimmed by 7 bases and the J gene end by 4 bases; junction bases not matched to a gene: 12. This CDR3 has 16 amino acids.

V and J are TRBV12-3 or TRBV12-4 and TRBJ2-3, with D possibly being TRBD2 (5 bases). The V and J ends lost 5 bases and 0 bases respectively, with 12 bases between them. The CDR3 is 15 amino acids. This CDR3 is CASSPLAFSTDTQYF. In DNA, the CDR3 is TGTGCCAGCAGTCCTCTAGCATTTAGCACAGATACGCAGTATTTT.

In this sample, this clonotype turned up a few times. The chain has TRBV27 and TRBJ2-6; D gene uncertain. With 6 bases removed from V and 0 bases from J, the gap between germline ends came to 15 bases. Looked up from germline, CDR1 is MNHEY and CDR2 is SMNVEV (reference sequence). CDR3 length equals 17 residues. The CDR3 bases are TGTGCCAGCAGCCCTAATGTCCTTTACTCTGGGGCCAACGTCCTGACTTTC. As protein: CASSPNVLYSGANVLTF. Supplemented by reference TRBV27 and TRBJ2-6, the full variable domain reads EAQVTQNPRYLITVTGKKLTVTCSQNMNHEYMSWYRQDPGLGLRQIYYSMNVEVTDKGDVPEGYKVSRKEKRNFPLILESPSPNQTSLYFCASSPNVLYSGANVLTFGAGSRLTVL.

The rearrangement uses TRBV20-1 and TRBJ1-1, with TRBD1 as a possible D gene (5 bases). There are 14 residues in the CDR3. Trimming removed 6 bases at V and 1 base at J, with 15 bases between. Germline V lookup: CDR1 DFQATT, CDR2 SNEGSKA (reference sequence). This CDR3 reads CSARLGARNTEAFF. DNA for the CDR3: TGCAGTGCCCGCCTCGGGGCGCGGAACACTGAAGCTTTCTTT.

This chain uses TRBV25-1 with TRBJ1-1, with 7 nucleotides matching TRBD1. The trim removed 2 bases at V and 6 bases at J, leaving 3 bases unmatched. Germline loops: CDR1 MGHDK, CDR2 SYGVNS. The CDR3 has 13 amino acids. This chain's CDR3 is CASSEVDRPEAFF. In DNA form, the CDR3 reads TGTGCCAGCAGTGAAGTGGACAGGCCTGAAGCTTTCTTT.

This chain joins TRBV9 and TRBJ1-3; D remains ambiguous. V lost 9 bases and J lost 4, with 8 bases in between. Germline CDR1 reads SGDLS; CDR2 reads YYNGEE. This CDR3 is 11 amino acids long. The CDR3 coding sequence is TGTGCCACTAAATGGGGAAACACCATATATTTT. Translation: CATKWGNTIYF.

A word on this clonotype: This may come from a read error, since a much larger clone is one base off. The chain has TRBV7-8 and TRBJ2-5; D is ambiguous. CDR1 is SGHVS, CDR2 FQNEAQ, per germline. The CDR3 extends over 15 amino acids. The CDR3 nucleotides are TGTGTCAGCAGCTTAGAAAGGGATGGGTCAGAGACCCAGTACTTC. It specifies CVSSLERDGSETQYF.

This chain connects TRBV6-1 to TRBJ1-4; D call uncertain. The CDR3 loop spans 16 amino acids. Looked up from germline, CDR1 is MNHNS and CDR2 is SASEGT. Trimming left V 3 bases short and J 6 bases short, with 17 bases between. CDR3: CASSDPPDREDEKLFF. In DNA form, the CDR3 reads TGTGCCAGCAGTGACCCCCCGGACCGAGAGGATGAAAAACTGTTTTTT.